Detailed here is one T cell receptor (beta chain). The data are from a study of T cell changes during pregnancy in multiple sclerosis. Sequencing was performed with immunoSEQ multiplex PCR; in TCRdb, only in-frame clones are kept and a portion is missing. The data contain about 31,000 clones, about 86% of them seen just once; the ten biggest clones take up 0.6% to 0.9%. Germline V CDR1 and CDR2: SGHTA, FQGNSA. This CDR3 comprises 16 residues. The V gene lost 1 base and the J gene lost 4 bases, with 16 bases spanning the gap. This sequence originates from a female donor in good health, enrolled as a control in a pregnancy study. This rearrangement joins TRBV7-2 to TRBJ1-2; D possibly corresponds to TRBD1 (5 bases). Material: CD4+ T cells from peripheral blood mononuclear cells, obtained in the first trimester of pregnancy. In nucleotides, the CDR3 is TGTGCCAGCAGCTTAGACGCGGGGCCAAACCTCTATGGCTACACCTTC. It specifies CASSLDAGPNLYGYTF.